Included here is one T cell receptor beta chain sequence, with context. Its target is unknown. The data stem from a study of T-cell memory formation after mild COVID-19. Study information: TCR clusters were mostly donor specific. General study findings and limits: Pre-infection memory harbored some responding clones, suggesting cross-reactive memory joined. Contracting CD8+ clones were enriched in EMRA, CD4+ mainly in CM and EM.

5'RACE with constant-segment primers yielded barcoded, UMI-tagged TCR alpha and TCR beta cDNA libraries. TCRdb analysed the 5' RACE reads with MiXCR anew, one entry per CDR3 protein. The sample records under 700,000 distinct CDR3 sequences, over 20% being singletons. The CDR3 has 13 amino acids. V was shortened by 5 bases and J by 6 bases, with 10 bases between the two germline ends. The genes are TRBV12-3 or TRBV12-4 and TRBJ2-2; D gene uncertain. What was sequenced was PBMCs or a T cell subset sorted from them (not recorded which). This receptor was obtained from an adult woman who had mild COVID-19 (a few samples of this study predate the infection). Cell type and time point are not known. The CDR3 nucleotides are TGTGCCAGCAGTACGAGGAGTGCCGGGGAGCTGTTTTTT. Translating gives CASSTRSAGELFF.